This TCR beta chain is drawn from a study of regulatory T cells in long-lasting Graves disease. This clonotype was seen at least ten times. The antigen remains unidentified. Both iRepertoire HTBI primers and Arm-PCR of CDR3 regions were used to build the TCR beta libraries. Per the study methods: Looking across samples, the authors found roughly 58 TRBV and some 13 TRBJ segments. One entry per CDR3 protein, called by TCRdb with MiXCR from the multiplex PCR reads. The V and J calls here are based on TCRdb, not the publication. This table holds 400,000 to 550,000 distinct CDR3 sequences, 15% found once. General study findings and limits: Persistent disease was associated with favored TRBV28 usage and with favored use of TRBJ1-2 and TRBJ2-5.

Noted time point: newly diagnosed GD, antithyroid drugs for less than 3 months. Isolated PBMC RNA provided the starting material for the TCR library. Graves' disease diagnosis used American Thyroid Association guidelines. The CDR3 consists of 15 residues. With 5 bases clipped from V and 1 base from J, the junction kept 4 bases outside the gene matches. The same specimen was also included in a second study, on T cells in Graves' hyperthyroidism and ophthalmopathy.

The chain carries TRBV12-3 or TRBV12-4 and TRBJ2-7; TRBD2 agrees at 11 bases. The starting material was peripheral blood mononuclear cells (PBMCs), obtained at new diagnosis, from a patient treated with antithyroid drugs. The sequence came from a woman in her twenties or thirties with Graves disease. The CDR3 DNA sequence: TGTGCCAGCAGTGGGGGGACTAGCGGTTCCTACGAGCAGTACTTC. The encoded protein is CASSGGTSGSYEQYF.